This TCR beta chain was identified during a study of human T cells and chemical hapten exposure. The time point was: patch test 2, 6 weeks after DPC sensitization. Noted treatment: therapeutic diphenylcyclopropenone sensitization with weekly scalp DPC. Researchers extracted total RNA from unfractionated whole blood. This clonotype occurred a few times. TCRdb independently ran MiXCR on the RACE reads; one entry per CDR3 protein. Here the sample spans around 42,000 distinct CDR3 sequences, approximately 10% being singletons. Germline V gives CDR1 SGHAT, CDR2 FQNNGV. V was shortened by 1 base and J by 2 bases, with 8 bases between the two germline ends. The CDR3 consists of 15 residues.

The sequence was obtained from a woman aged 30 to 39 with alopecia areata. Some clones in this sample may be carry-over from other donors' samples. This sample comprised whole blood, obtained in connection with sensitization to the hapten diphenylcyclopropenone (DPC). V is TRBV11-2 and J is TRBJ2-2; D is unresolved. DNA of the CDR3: TGTGCCAGCAGCTTAGGGCGGTTCAACACCGGGGAGCTGTTTTTT. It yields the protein CASSLGRFNTGELFF.